The 22 T cell receptor beta chains reported below all come from one sample, sequenced in a study of blood T cell repertoires in COVID-19. The repertoire was sequenced with immunoSEQ multiplex PCR; TCRdb's copy has only in-frame clones and lacks some. The profile shows 280,000 or so clones, less than 85% of them singletons. Sequenced: PBMCs or T cells enriched from blood (not recorded which). These receptors were obtained from a woman between 50 and 59 years old who had recovered from COVID-19.

The chain has TRBV4-3 and TRBJ2-1, with a tentative D call TRBD2 (5 bases). Trimming left V 4 bases short and J 8 bases short, with 18 bases between. The CDR3 loop spans 15 amino acids. Germline V gene data show CDR1 as LGHNA and CDR2 as YSLEER. The CDR3 nucleotides are TGCGCCAGCAGCCCTTCGGGCCCCGGCGGGCATGAGCAGTTCTTC. Translating it yields CASSPSGPGGHEQFF.

The CDR3: CAWGAGLAPYEQYF. CDR3 nucleotide sequence: TGTGCCTGGGGGGCCGGGCTAGCGCCCTACGAGCAGTACTTC. The chain combines TRBV30 with TRBJ2-7; weak D call: TRBD2 (6 bases). The CDR3 covers 14 residues. Germline lookup yields CDR1 GTSNPN and CDR2 SVGIG (reference sequence). V lost 5 bases and J lost 2, with 16 bases in between.

This clone was counted a few times. The chain has TRBV5-6 and TRBJ1-2, with 9 bases fitting TRBD1. The CDR3 is made up of 14 amino acids. The V segment lost 1 base and the J segment 6 bases; nucleotides outside the gene matches: 4. The germline CDR1 and CDR2 sequences are SGHDT and YYEEEE. Here the CDR3 reads CASSLTGGENGYTF. Written as DNA, the CDR3 is TGTGCCAGCAGCTTGACAGGGGGCGAGAATGGCTACACCTTC. Together with reference TRBV5-6 and TRBJ1-2, the CDR3 gives the full variable domain: DAGVTQSPTHLIKTRGQQVTLRCSPKSGHDTVSWYQQALGQGPQFIFQYYEEEERQRGNFPDRFSGHQFPNYSSELNVNALLLGDSALYLCASSLTGGENGYTFGSGTRLTVV.

J is TRBJ2-3 and V is TRBV29-1, with 7 bases aligning to TRBD1. This CDR3 has 14 residues. Germline loops: CDR1 SQVTM, CDR2 ANQGSEA. Trimming at V came to 4 bases and at J to 1 base, leaving 5 bases not matched to a gene. The CDR3 nucleotides are TGCAGCGTTGTTAGAGGACAGGGCACAGATACGCAGTATTTT. It is translated as CSVVRGQGTDTQYF.

The V call is TRBV4-2, the J call TRBJ2-1, with 8 bases fitting TRBD2. The CDR3 loop spans 15 amino acids. The trim removed 3 bases at V and 0 bases at J, leaving 1 base unmatched. Germline V gene lookup returns CDR1 LGHNA and CDR2 YNFKEQ. CDR3 amino acids: CASSQAGGSYNEQFF. In nucleotides, the CDR3 is TGTGCCAGCAGCCAGGCGGGGGGCTCCTACAATGAGCAGTTCTTC.

The chain carries TRBV4-1 and TRBJ1-1; D possibly corresponds to TRBD1 (6 bases). Per the germline V gene, CDR1 is MGHRA and CDR2 is YSYEKL. Trimming removed 0 bases from V and 5 bases from J, with 16 bases in between. The CDR3 is 16 amino acids. The CDR3 sequence: CASSQDPGALGTEAFF. The CDR3 nucleotides are TGCGCCAGCAGCCAAGACCCAGGGGCTCTGGGGACTGAAGCTTTCTTT.

CDR3: CASSKKGYRPVASLNTEAFF. The CDR3 bases are TGTGCCAGCAGCAAAAAAGGTTACAGGCCCGTAGCAAGCCTGAACACTGAAGCTTTCTTT. The chain has TRBV21-1 and TRBJ1-1; the table names TRBD1, a call not compared with the DNA. TRBV21-1 is a pseudogene. The CDR3 runs to 20 residues.

V gene TRBV10-3 combines with J gene TRBJ2-3; a weak D match, TRBD1 (5 bases). The CDR3 length is 16 residues. From germline, CDR1 is ENHRY and CDR2 SYGVKD. V lost 2 bases and J lost 4, with 16 bases in between. CDR3 DNA: TGTGCCATCAGTGAGCCCGGACACGGCCCCGCAGATACGCAGTATTTT. Protein sequence: CAISEPGHGPADTQYF.

To note about this clone: Other DNA sequences in this specimen translate into the identical CDR3. The V and J genes are TRBV9 and TRBJ1-1; no clear D gene. V dropped 0 bases and J dropped 1 base, with 4 bases sitting between them. The CDR3 is 13 amino acids. Germline CDR1 SGDLS, CDR2 YYNGEE. CDR3 bases: TGTGCCAGCAGCGTAGGTAGGAACACTGAAGCTTTCTTT. This translates into CASSVGRNTEAFF.

This sequence joins TRBV21-1 and TRBJ2-7; the tabulated D call, TRBD1, remains unverified against the DNA. TRBV21-1 is a listed pseudogene. The CDR3 consists of 17 residues. In DNA form, the CDR3 reads TGTGCCAGCAGCAAAATTGGGACAGCCCGTGGGGCCTACGAGCAGTACTTC. Encoded protein: CASSKIGTARGAYEQYF.

Written as DNA, the CDR3 is TGTGCCACCAAAGACAGGGTGAATAATTCACCCCTCCACTTT. This gives the protein CATKDRVNNSPLHF. The genes are TRBV19 and TRBJ1-6; the match to TRBD1 covers 7 bases. The germline V gene encodes CDR1 LNHDA and CDR2 SQIVND (reference sequence). The CDR3 has 14 residues. The V and J ends lost 10 bases and 5 bases, in that order; junction bases with no gene match: 8.

The CDR3 spells CASSFTEGEKLFF. CDR3 nucleotide sequence: TGTGCCAGCAGTTTTACGGAGGGGGAAAAACTGTTTTTT. The J gene is TRBJ1-4, the V gene TRBV12-3 or TRBV12-4, with D possibly TRBD1 on 5 matching bases. This CDR3 contains 13 residues. The V gene lost 3 bases and the J gene lost 8 bases, with 10 bases spanning the gap.

V is TRBV5-4 and J is TRBJ2-2, with D maybe TRBD2 (6 bases). The length of the CDR3 is 16 residues. Trimming took 4 bases from V and 5 from J, leaving 18 bases between them. Germline lookup yields CDR1 SGHNT and CDR2 YYREEE (reference sequence). Here the CDR3 reads CASSPAGGVGTGELFF. DNA of the CDR3: TGTGCCAGCAGCCCCGCCGGGGGAGTGGGGACCGGGGAGCTGTTTTTT.

The rearrangement links TRBV28 to TRBJ1-1; 9 bases align to TRBD1. V lost 6 bases to trimming and J lost 5 bases; unmatched junction nucleotides: 13. CDR3 length equals 16 residues. Germline-derived CDR1 and CDR2 are MDHEN and SYDVKM. In nucleotides, the CDR3 is TGTGCCAGCAGGATCCGGGGACAGGGAATGAGAACTGAAGCTTTCTTT. Its translation: CASRIRGQGMRTEAFF.

The CDR3 region is CASSERDSHEAFF. The CDR3 region has the DNA TGCGCCAGCAGTGAGAGGGACAGCCATGAAGCTTTCTTT. The V gene is TRBV10-2, the J gene TRBJ1-1; 7 positions match TRBD1. The CDR3 spans 13 residues. The germline CDR1 and CDR2 sequences are WSHSY and SAAADI. Trimming took 2 bases from V and 7 from J; bases not matched to a gene: 4.

This chain links TRBV30 with TRBJ1-6, with D possibly TRBD1 on 6 matching bases. Trimming shortened V by 3 bases and J by 4 bases, and 13 bases separated the two germline ends. The CDR3 is made up of 15 amino acids. Per the germline V gene, CDR1 is GTSNPN and CDR2 is SVGIG (reference sequence). CDR3 region: CAWSMRGIYNSPLHF. CDR3 sequence (DNA): TGTGCCTGGAGCATGAGGGGGATTTATAATTCACCCCTCCACTTT.

This clone was observed a single time. V usage is TRBV7-3 and J usage is TRBJ1-6, with a weak D call TRBD1 (5 bases). Germline values: CDR1 SGHTA, CDR2 FQGTGA. This CDR3 has 14 residues. V was cut by 3 bases and J by 9 bases, with 12 bases left in between. CDR3 coding DNA: TGTGCCAGCAGCTTGGACCCGGGGGGTTCACCCCTCCACTTT. Protein sequence: CASSLDPGGSPLHF.

The chain combines TRBV5-6 with TRBJ1-3, with no clear D. This CDR3 contains 14 residues. CDR1 and CDR2 (germline): SGHDT, YYEEEE. The V end lost 1 base, the J end lost 3 bases, and 8 bases lay between the germline ends. CDR3 nucleotides: TGTGCCAGCAGCTTGCAGACTCTTGGAAACACCATATATTTT. Its translation: CASSLQTLGNTIYF.

This chain joins TRBV5-1 and TRBJ2-3; no reliable D call. V lost 0 bases and J 2 bases, leaving 10 bases between the germline ends. Germline V gene lookup returns CDR1 SGHRS and CDR2 YFSETQ. The CDR3 loop spans 15 amino acids. The CDR3 nucleotides are TGCGCCAGCAGCTTGGGCCAGGCATCCACAGATACGCAGTATTTT. Translation gives CASSLGQASTDTQYF. Full variable domain (rest looked up from reference TRBV5-1 and TRBJ2-3): KAGVTQTPRYLIKTRGQQVTLSCSPISGHRSVSWYQQTPGQGLQFLFEYFSETQRNKGNFPGRFSGRQFSNSRSEMNVSTLELGDSALYLCASSLGQASTDTQYFGPGTRLTVL.

The chain uses TRBV27 and TRBJ2-3; the D gene is possibly TRBD2 (6 bases). The CDR3 contains 14 residues. Germline CDR1 and CDR2: MNHEY and SMNVEV (reference sequence). Trimming left V 3 bases short and J 3 bases short, with 10 bases between. CDR3 residues: CASSLARETDTQYF. The CDR3 nucleotides read TGTGCCAGCAGTTTGGCCCGGGAGACAGATACGCAGTATTTT.

V is TRBV28 and J is TRBJ1-2, with a tentative D call TRBD1 (5 bases). The germline V and J ends were trimmed by 6 bases and 4 bases, with 6 bases remaining between them. This CDR3 contains 11 residues. Germline V gene lookup returns CDR1 MDHEN and CDR2 SYDVKM. The CDR3 DNA reads as TGTGCCAGCAGGGGGCTCTATGGCTACACCTTC. Its protein product is CASRGLYGYTF.

The CDR3 protein is CASRTWTGATDTQYF. DNA for the CDR3: TGTGCCAGTAGGACCTGGACAGGGGCTACAGATACGCAGTATTTT. This chain links TRBV19 with TRBJ2-3; 9 nucleotides align to TRBD1. Germline CDR1 reads LNHDA; CDR2 reads SQIVND (reference sequence). The CDR3 sequence is 15 residues long. V gave up 6 bases and J gave up 3 bases; unmatched junction bases: 7.